The 28 T cell receptor beta chains below all came from one sample that was sequenced in a study of blood T cell repertoires in COVID-19. Here immunoSEQ multiplex PCR was the method, and the copy in TCRdb shows in-frame clones only, minus some. Of 100,000 or so clones detected, roughly 82% appear once; the ten largest clones hold roughly 4.1%. The sequencing input was peripheral blood. All receptors derive from a human donor in a cohort sampled during active COVID-19.

This chain connects TRBV2 to TRBJ1-1; the D is unclear. Germline V gene sequence: CDR1 SNHLY, CDR2 FYNNEI. V was pared by 4 bases and J by 4 bases, with 13 bases between. This CDR3 is built from 14 residues. The DNA for the CDR3 is TGTGCCAGCAGTGGAGAGGGAATGGGCACTGAAGCTTTCTTT. Its translation is CASSGEGMGTEAFF.

This clone has a single count. The chain combines TRBV21-1 with TRBJ2-2; the D call in the table, TRBD1, was not verified against the DNA. TRBV21-1 has pseudogene status. This CDR3 contains 16 residues. CDR3 nucleotides: TGTGCCAGCAGCAAAGTAGGGGCAGCTGAAACCGGGGAGCTGTTTTTT. This translates into CASSKVGAAETGELFF.

The rearrangement links TRBV28 to TRBJ1-1; possible D gene TRBD1, 6 bases. The CDR3 has 14 amino acids. Germline CDR1 is MDHEN and CDR2 is SYDVKM. The germline V and J ends were trimmed by 3 bases and 1 base, with 9 bases remaining between them. The CDR3 is CASSLVQGNTEAFF. The CDR3 bases are TGTGCCAGCAGTTTGGTACAGGGGAACACTGAAGCTTTCTTT.

This sequence joins TRBV28 and TRBJ2-3; 8 positions match TRBD2. The CDR3 runs 15 residues. With V trimmed by 6 bases and J by 2 bases, 7 bases remained unmatched. CDR1 is MDHEN, CDR2 SYDVKM, per germline. In DNA form, the CDR3 reads TGTGCCAGCAGCTCGGGGGGGGTTGACACAGATACGCAGTATTTT. It is translated as CASSSGGVDTDTQYF.

The V and J genes are TRBV7-9 and TRBJ2-5; D possibly corresponds to TRBD2 (5 bases). The CDR3 has 14 amino acids. CDR1 is SEHNR, CDR2 FQNEAQ, per germline (reference sequence). V was trimmed by 5 bases and J by 1 base, leaving 11 bases between them. CDR3 DNA sequence: TGTGCCAGCAGCCCTACTAGGACCCAAGAGACCCAGTACTTC. It encodes CASSPTRTQETQYF.

This chain connects TRBV7-3 to TRBJ2-1; the D gene is possibly TRBD1 (6 bases). V dropped 1 base and J dropped 2 bases, with 15 bases sitting between them. This CDR3 has 17 amino acids. Germline CDR1 and CDR2: SGHTA and FQGTGA. The CDR3 DNA reads TGTGCCAGCAGCTTAAACTCTGGGGACATAACCTACAATGAGCAGTTCTTC. Its protein product is CASSLNSGDITYNEQFF. The full variable domain, in which reference TRBV7-3 and TRBJ2-1 provide the parts outside the CDR3, is GAGVSQTPSNKVTEKGKYVELRCDPISGHTALYWYRQSLGQGPEFLIYFQGTGAADDSGLPNDRFFAVRPEGSVSTLKIQRTERGDSAVYLCASSLNSGDITYNEQFFGPGTRLTVL.

The chain is built from TRBV5-8 and TRBJ1-2; 7 bases line up with TRBD1. Trimming cost V 4 bases and J 1 base; bases outside gene matches: 4. The germline V gene encodes CDR1 SGHTS and CDR2 YDEGEE. The CDR3 loop spans 14 amino acids. CDR3 in amino acids: CASSTGVINYGYTF. The CDR3 DNA follows: TGTGCCAGCAGCACAGGGGTGATTAACTATGGCTACACCTTC.

This rearrangement joins TRBV10-3 to TRBJ1-4; D is unclear. Germline V gene lookup returns CDR1 ENHRY and CDR2 SYGVKD. The CDR3 is made up of 14 amino acids. Deletions cut 6 bases from V and 3 bases from J, with 11 bases between. CDR3 protein: CAIRTGGANEKLFF. CDR3 bases: TGTGCCATCAGGACGGGAGGAGCTAATGAAAAACTGTTTTTT.

This clone was counted once. CDR3 sequence (DNA): TGTGCCAGCAGCTTCGGGAATAGCGGGGGGTACAATGAGCAGTTCTTC. The encoded protein is CASSFGNSGGYNEQFF. The genes are TRBV11-2 and TRBJ2-1; the match to TRBD2 covers 10 bases. CDR1 and CDR2 (germline): SGHAT, FQNNGV. With V trimmed by 3 bases and J by 4 bases, 6 bases remained unmatched. The CDR3 runs 16 residues.

The V call is TRBV3-1 (or the pseudogene TRBV3-2), the J call TRBJ2-3; 11 bases fit TRBD2. V gave up 0 bases and J gave up 3 bases; unmatched junction bases: 5. This CDR3 is 17 amino acids long. CDR1 is LGHDT, CDR2 YNNKEL, per germline (reference sequence). The CDR3 reads CASSQDWASGGTDTQYF. CDR3 sequence (DNA): TGTGCCAGCAGCCAAGATTGGGCTAGCGGGGGGACAGATACGCAGTATTTT.

CDR3 DNA: TGTGCCAGCAGCTTGGGCGGGACTAGAGGGGGCAATGAGCAGTTCTTC. Translation: CASSLGGTRGGNEQFF. This chain uses TRBV5-4 with TRBJ2-1, with TRBD2 matching over 8 bases. Germline CDR1 SGHNT, CDR2 YYREEE (reference sequence). The CDR3 contains 16 residues. Trimming removed 0 bases from V and 6 bases from J; junction bases left unmatched: 8.

This chain connects TRBV27 to TRBJ1-5; a possible D gene is TRBD1 (5 bases). The germline gives CDR1 MNHEY, CDR2 SMNVEV (reference sequence). CDR3 length: 15 amino acids. V lost 5 bases and J lost 4, with 15 bases in between. The CDR3 reads CASSRGIGGNQPQHF. The DNA of the CDR3 is TGTGCCAGCAGTCGGGGGATCGGGGGGAATCAGCCCCAGCATTTT.

The chain couples TRBV23-1 to TRBJ1-5; no clear D gene. TRBV23-1 is labeled an ORF, and its function is uncertain. The CDR3 loop spans 15 amino acids. V lost 6 bases and J lost 3, with 15 bases in between. The CDR3 protein is CASSPPLMSNQPQHF. CDR3 nucleotide sequence: TGCGCCAGCAGCCCCCCCCTAATGTCCAATCAGCCCCAGCATTTT.

The chain joins TRBV9 to TRBJ2-2, with 9 bases that match TRBD1. The CDR3 consists of 16 residues. Germline trimming cut 1 base from V and 6 bases from J; bases unmatched to any gene: 7. Germline values: CDR1 SGDLS, CDR2 YYNGEE. The DNA for the CDR3 is TGTGCCAGCAGCGTAATAGGGACAGGGATGGCCGGGGAGCTGTTTTTT. It specifies CASSVIGTGMAGELFF. The full variable domain, rest sourced from reference TRBV9 and TRBJ2-2, is DSGVTQTPKHLITATGQRVTLRCSPRSGDLSVYWYQQSLDQGLQFLIQYYNGEERAKGNILERFSAQQFPDLHSELNLSSLELGDSALYFCASSVIGTGMAGELFFGEGSRLTVL.

This rearrangement joins TRBV30 to TRBJ2-5; 8 bases line up with TRBD2. CDR1 is GTSNPN, CDR2 SVGIG, per germline (reference sequence). This CDR3 has 14 amino acids. The V segment lost 0 bases and the J segment 7 bases; nucleotides outside the gene matches: 7. The CDR3, as DNA: TGTGCCTGGAGTGTTTACGGGGGGGAAGGGACCCAGTACTTC. It specifies CAWSVYGGEGTQYF. Using reference TRBV30 and TRBJ2-5 for the parts outside the CDR3, the full variable domain is SQTIHQWPATLVQPVGSPLSLECTVEGTSNPNLYWYRQAAGRGLQLLFYSVGIGQISSEVPQNLSASRPQDRQFILSSKKLLLSDSGFYLCAWSVYGGEGTQYFGPGTRLLVL.

This clone came up a few times. The chain joins TRBV3-1 (or the pseudogene TRBV3-2) to TRBJ2-1, with 8 bases fitting TRBD2. This CDR3 spans 15 amino acids. Losses at the gene ends were 5 bases for V and 2 bases for J; bases not matched to a gene: 5. Germline V gene data show CDR1 as LGHDT and CDR2 as YNNKEL (reference sequence). The CDR3 coding sequence is TGTGCCAGCAGCAAAAGCGGGGGACCCTACAATGAGCAGTTCTTC. Its protein product is CASSKSGGPYNEQFF.

This clone was seen more than once but under ten times. V gene TRBV11-1 combines with J gene TRBJ2-7; no firm D call. Per germline, CDR1 SGHAT and CDR2 FQDESV (reference sequence). Trimming took off 1 base at V and 2 bases at J, with 9 bases between the two ends. This CDR3 has 14 amino acids. The CDR3 reads CASSLGAIPYEQYF. The CDR3 DNA reads as TGTGCCAGCAGCTTAGGGGCGATCCCCTACGAGCAGTACTTC.

The rearrangement uses TRBV9 and TRBJ2-2; tentatively, D is TRBD2 (6 bases). The germline V gene encodes CDR1 SGDLS and CDR2 YYNGEE. The V end lost 0 bases, the J end lost 6 bases, and 9 bases lay between the germline ends. The CDR3 sequence is 14 residues long. CDR3 amino acids: CASSVEEGAGELFF. The DNA of the CDR3 is TGTGCCAGCAGCGTAGAGGAGGGCGCCGGGGAGCTGTTTTTT.

The J gene is TRBJ1-2, the V gene TRBV18, with TRBD1 matching over 7 bases. CDR1 is KGHSH and CDR2 is LQKENI in the germline V gene. V was pared by 2 bases and J by 11 bases, with 8 bases of the junction left unmatched. The CDR3 has 13 residues. The CDR3 bases are TGTGCCAGCTCACCATCGGGACAGCCTCGTTACACCTTC. Translation gives CASSPSGQPRYTF.

The chain carries TRBV7-6 and TRBJ1-4; tentative D call: TRBD1 (6 bases). Per germline, CDR1 SGHVS and CDR2 FNYEAQ. Trimming took off 5 bases at V and 0 bases at J, with 13 bases between the two ends. This CDR3 is built from 16 residues. The CDR3 DNA is TGTGCCAGCAGCCGAAGACAGGTTGCAACTAATGAAAAACTGTTTTTT. It specifies CASSRRQVATNEKLFF.

In DNA form, the CDR3 reads TGTGCCAGCAGTGGCTCCCGAGGGCGGGGCCGGAGGGATGAGCAGTTCTTC. Protein sequence: CASSGSRGRGRRDEQFF. V is TRBV6-1 and J is TRBJ2-1; D might be TRBD2 (6 bases). The CDR3 spans 17 residues. Trimming removed 4 bases at V and 8 bases at J, with 24 bases between. CDR1 and CDR2 from the germline V gene are MNHNS and SASEGT.

This sequence joins TRBV6-2 or TRBV6-3 and TRBJ2-1, with 8 nucleotides matching TRBD1. CDR3 length equals 16 residues. Trimming cost V 5 bases and J 8 bases; bases outside gene matches: 14. Germline loops: CDR1 MNHEY, CDR2 SVGEGT. In DNA form, the CDR3 reads TGTGCCAGCAGTCCACGGGGACAGGCCGGAAGGGATGAGCAGTTCTTC. Translated: CASSPRGQAGRDEQFF.

This clone came up once. The gene calls are TRBV19 and TRBJ1-1; the D gene is possibly TRBD1 (6 bases). CDR1 is LNHDA and CDR2 is SQIVND in the germline V gene (reference sequence). Trimming took 9 bases from V and 4 from J, leaving 24 bases between them. This CDR3 region has 16 residues. The CDR3: CASTHYRDRGGTEAFF. CDR3 DNA: TGTGCCAGCACTCATTACAGGGACCGTGGAGGCACTGAAGCTTTCTTT.

This chain uses TRBV19 with TRBJ1-1, with 12 nucleotides matching TRBD1. Looked up from germline, CDR1 is LNHDA and CDR2 is SQIVND (reference sequence). This CDR3 spans 14 amino acids. V was pared by 9 bases and J by 1 base, with 3 bases of the junction left unmatched. DNA for the CDR3: TGTGCCAGCCGGGACAGGGGGCGGAACACTGAAGCTTTCTTT. Translated, it gives CASRDRGRNTEAFF.

This chain's CDR3 is CASSSKGGQASDYEQYF. In DNA form, the CDR3 reads TGTGCCAGCAGCTCTAAGGGGGGACAGGCGAGCGACTACGAGCAGTACTTC. The chain recombines TRBV9 with TRBJ2-7; 8 nucleotides match TRBD1. The CDR3 is 17 amino acids. V gave up 4 bases and J gave up 3 bases; unmatched junction bases: 15. Germline lookup yields CDR1 SGDLS and CDR2 YYNGEE.

This clone was observed once. The CDR3 sequence: CASSLDRSNEQFF. CDR3 DNA: TGCGCCAGCAGTCTGGACAGATCCAATGAGCAGTTCTTC. The gene calls are TRBV5-1 and TRBJ2-1, with a tentative D call TRBD1 (6 bases). Trimming left V 5 bases short and J 6 bases short, with 12 bases between. The CDR3 runs 13 residues. The germline V gene has CDR1 SGHRS and CDR2 YFSETQ.

The V call is TRBV19, the J call TRBJ1-2, with D unclear. The germline V gene has CDR1 LNHDA and CDR2 SQIVND (reference sequence). The CDR3 covers 12 residues. The V end was cut by 7 bases, the J end by 3 bases, with 9 bases between. The CDR3 nucleotides are TGTGCCAGTAAACTACCAGACTATGGCTACACCTTC. Amino acids: CASKLPDYGYTF. Full variable domain (remainder filled in from reference TRBV19 and TRBJ1-2): DGGITQSPKYLFRKEGQNVTLSCEQNLNHDAMYWYRQDPGQGLRLIYYSQIVNDFQKGDIAEGYSVSREKKESFPLTVTSAQKNPTAFYLCASKLPDYGYTFGSGTRLTVV.

This sequence joins TRBV7-9 and TRBJ2-2; D not certain. From germline, CDR1 is SEHNR and CDR2 FQNEAQ (reference sequence). The CDR3 contains 15 residues. The germline V and J ends were trimmed by 6 bases and 2 bases, with 13 bases remaining between them. In nucleotides, the CDR3 is TGTGCCAGCAGGCTAGGCTCAATTAACACCGGGGAGCTGTTTTTT. Encoded protein: CASRLGSINTGELFF. Filled out from reference TRBV7-9 and TRBJ2-2, the complete variable domain reads DTGVSQNPRHKITKRGQNVTFRCDPISEHNRLYWYRQTLGQGPEFLTYFQNEAQLEKSRLLSDRFSAERPKGSFSTLEIQRTEQGDSAMYLCASRLGSINTGELFFGEGSRLTVL.